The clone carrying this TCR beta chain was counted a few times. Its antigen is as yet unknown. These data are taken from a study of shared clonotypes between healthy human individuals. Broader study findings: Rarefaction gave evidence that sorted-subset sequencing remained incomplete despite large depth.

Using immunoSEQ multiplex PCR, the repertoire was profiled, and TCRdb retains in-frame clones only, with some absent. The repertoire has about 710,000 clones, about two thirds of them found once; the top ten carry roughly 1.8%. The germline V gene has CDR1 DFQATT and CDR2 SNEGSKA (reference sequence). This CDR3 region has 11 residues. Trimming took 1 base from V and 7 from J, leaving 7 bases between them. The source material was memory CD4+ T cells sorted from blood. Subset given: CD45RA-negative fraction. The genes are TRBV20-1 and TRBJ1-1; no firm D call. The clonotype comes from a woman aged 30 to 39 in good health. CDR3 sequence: CSARAAREAFF. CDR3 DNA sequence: TGCAGTGCTAGAGCCGCCCGTGAAGCTTTCTTT.